This T cell receptor beta chain was captured by sequencing in a study of blood T cell repertoires in COVID-19. Looking at the study overall: The analysed material was cDNA or gDNA that came from T cells, B-cell-depleted T cells, or PBMCs.

This CDR3 is 16 amino acids long. V was cut by 3 bases and J by 5 bases, with 19 bases left in between. CDR1 and CDR2 from the germline V gene are MNHEY and SMNVEV (reference sequence). Method: immunoSEQ multiplex PCR; TCRdb's copy keeps in-frame clones and lacks some. The sample shows about 200,000 clones, 85% to 90% of them seen only once. The receptor was derived from a man in his fifties or sixties with acute or convalescent COVID-19. Sequenced material: peripheral blood. The chain uses TRBV27 and TRBJ2-5, with D possibly matching TRBD2 (5 bases). CDR3: CASSFQRGKFGETQYF. The DNA of the CDR3 is TGTGCCAGCAGTTTCCAACGGGGAAAATTCGGGGAGACCCAGTACTTC.